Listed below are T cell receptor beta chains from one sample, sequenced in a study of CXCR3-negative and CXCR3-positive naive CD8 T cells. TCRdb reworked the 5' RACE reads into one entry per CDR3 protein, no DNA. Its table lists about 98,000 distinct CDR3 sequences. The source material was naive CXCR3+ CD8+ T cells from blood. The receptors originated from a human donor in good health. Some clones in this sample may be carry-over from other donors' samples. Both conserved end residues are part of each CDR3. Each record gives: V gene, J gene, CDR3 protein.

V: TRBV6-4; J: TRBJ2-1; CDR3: CASSDGANEQFF
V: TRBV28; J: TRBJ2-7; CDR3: CASSLGTALPYEQYF
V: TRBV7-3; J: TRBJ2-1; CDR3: CASTVAGGSFDEQFF
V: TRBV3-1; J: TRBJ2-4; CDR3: CASSQRTGLAKNIQYF
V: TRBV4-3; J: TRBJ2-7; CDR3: CASSQGSWDEQYF
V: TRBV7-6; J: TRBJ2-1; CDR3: CASSLGQEYNEQFF
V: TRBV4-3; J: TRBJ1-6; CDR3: CASSQDRMSYNSPLHF
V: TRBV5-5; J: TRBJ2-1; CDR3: CASSLFGGGSSYNEQFF
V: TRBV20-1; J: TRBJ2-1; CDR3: CSAPDPDRAGNEQFF
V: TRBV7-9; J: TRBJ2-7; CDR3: CASSAWGGTGTSPYEQYF
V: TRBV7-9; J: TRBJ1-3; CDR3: CASSVLTSSGNTIYF
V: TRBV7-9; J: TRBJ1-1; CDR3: CASSIAGPGNTEAFF
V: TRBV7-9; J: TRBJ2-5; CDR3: CASSRKSQGQETQYF
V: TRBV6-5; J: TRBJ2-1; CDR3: CASSQPGQGYNEQFF
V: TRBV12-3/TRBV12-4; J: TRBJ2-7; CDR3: CASSSHRDRVYEQYF
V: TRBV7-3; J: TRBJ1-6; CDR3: CASSHVQGIPSPLHF
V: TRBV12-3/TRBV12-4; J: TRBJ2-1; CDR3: CASSLGWGENNEQFF
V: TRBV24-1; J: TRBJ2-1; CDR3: CATRESDEQFF
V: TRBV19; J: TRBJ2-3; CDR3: CASTTFTPDSLTDTQYF
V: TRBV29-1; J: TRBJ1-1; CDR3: CSVSTENTEAFF
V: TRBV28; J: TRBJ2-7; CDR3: CASSFRGAAYEQYF
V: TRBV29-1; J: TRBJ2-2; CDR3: CSVEDPGGDTGELFF
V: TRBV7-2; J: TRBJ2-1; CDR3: CASSTNPGPASYNEQFF
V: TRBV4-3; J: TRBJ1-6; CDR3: CASSQDRGAEMASSPLHF
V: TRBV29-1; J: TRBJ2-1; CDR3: CSVEVRGTGVTASSYNEQFF
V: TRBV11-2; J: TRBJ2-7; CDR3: CASSSGGNYEQYF
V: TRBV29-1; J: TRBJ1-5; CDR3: CSVRTGMNQPQHF
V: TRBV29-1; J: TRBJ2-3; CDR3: CSVEKRGSTDTQYF
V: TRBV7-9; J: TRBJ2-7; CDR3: CASSPFPGQGRHEQYF
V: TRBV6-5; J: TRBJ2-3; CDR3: CASSYGVAGGIDTQYF
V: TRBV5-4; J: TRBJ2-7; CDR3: CASSLKLNLPREQYF
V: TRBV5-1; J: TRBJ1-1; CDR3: CASSLGPGQGSMNTEAFF
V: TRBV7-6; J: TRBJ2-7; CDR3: CASSSTGAGEQYF
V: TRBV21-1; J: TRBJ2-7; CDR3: CASSLGRGQGGYEQYF
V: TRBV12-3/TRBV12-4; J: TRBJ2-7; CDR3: CASSTEGAGEQYF
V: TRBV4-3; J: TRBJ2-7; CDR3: CASSQARTGSPYEQYF
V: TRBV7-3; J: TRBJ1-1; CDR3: CASSPGLMNTEAFF
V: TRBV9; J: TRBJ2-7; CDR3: CASSPTSGESSYEQYF
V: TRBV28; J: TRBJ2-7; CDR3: CASSPTLPGLEQYF